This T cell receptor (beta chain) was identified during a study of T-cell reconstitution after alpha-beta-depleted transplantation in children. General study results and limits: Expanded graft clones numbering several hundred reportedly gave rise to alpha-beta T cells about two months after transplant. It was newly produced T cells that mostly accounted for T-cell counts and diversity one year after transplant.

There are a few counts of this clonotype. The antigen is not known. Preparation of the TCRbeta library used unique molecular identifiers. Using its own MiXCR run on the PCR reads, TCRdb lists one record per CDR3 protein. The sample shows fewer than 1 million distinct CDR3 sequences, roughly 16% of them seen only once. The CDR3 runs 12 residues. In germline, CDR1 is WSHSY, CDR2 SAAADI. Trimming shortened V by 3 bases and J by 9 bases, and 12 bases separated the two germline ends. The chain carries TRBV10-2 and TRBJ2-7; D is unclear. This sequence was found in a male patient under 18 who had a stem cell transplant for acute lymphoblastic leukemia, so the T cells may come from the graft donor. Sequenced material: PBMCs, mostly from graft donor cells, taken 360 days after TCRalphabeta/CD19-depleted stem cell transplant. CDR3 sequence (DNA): TGCGCCAGCAGTGACACCAAAACTGGGCAGTACTTC. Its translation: CASSDTKTGQYF.